Included here is one T cell receptor (beta chain) sequence, with context. Which antigen it targets is not known. Per-base quality was not reported, and no clone a single base away is much larger than it. In Seattle, one collaborating source enrolled patients while the infection was active and tracked those patients longitudinally over the course of disease. Collaborating institutions collected whole blood in K2EDTA tubes following their own protocols. For TCRbeta analysis, collaborator samples were shipped as frozen whole blood, as isolated PBMCs, or as DNA extracted from either sample type. V is shortened by 6 bases, J by 1 base, and the region joining them spans 9 bases. The CDR3 numbers 13 residues from cysteine through phenylalanine. The DNA shown is the 39-base CDR3, in frame from base 1. Via the germline V gene, CDR1 is KGHSH and CDR2 LQKENI. TCRbeta CDR3 regions were amplified from genomic DNA by means of the immunoSEQ Assay, a bias-controlled multiplex PCR. Per the authors' processing: Within the assay, amplification of reference gene primers was used to estimate how many nucleated cells each sample contained. Sequence reads were collapsed and filtered to measure the absolute abundance of every unique TCRbeta CDR3 rearrangement. Productive Simpson clonality was computed per sample as the square root of Simpson's diversity index over productive rearrangements. TCRdb's version of the immuneACCESS table is confined to in-frame rearrangements and falls short of the full clone set. An unresolved V gene accounts for under half of the shortfall where checked; the remainder is of unknown origin. V and J calls and clone size are copied from that table; D and trimming were computed from the DNA. The sample records 300,000 to 450,000 clones, around 87% of which are singletons. Under 11% of the sample goes to the ten largest clones.

These data originate in a study of blood T cell repertoires in COVID-19 (dated by TCRdb to the early 2020s). Turning to the overall study: Collaborator samples came from the United States, Italy and Spain and covered acute and convalescent phases of COVID-19. The prospective study material was composed of cDNA or gDNA derived from T cells, B-cell-depleted T cells, or PBMCs. Samples came from the ongoing ImmuneRACE study (first 160 participants) plus 1,254 subjects from 6 global collaborators. The repertoires were released in a freely available public database meant as a resource for research on the immune response to SARS-CoV-2. The dataset comprised deeply sampled blood TCRbeta repertoires from subjects exposed to, actively infected with, or recovered from COVID-19. Where available, HLA class I and class II types were obtained from metadata supplied by the sample provider rather than from assay-based typing. The sample metadata nearly always contained a de-identified subject ID, COVID-19 status, age in years and sex. General conclusions and limits of the study: The amount of clinical and demographic metadata varied by source and participant and was provided uncurated.

The chain is encoded by TRBV18 joined to TRBJ1-1, with the identity of the D gene unclear. The source of this sequence is a woman between 25 and 40 years old with COVID-19, enrolled during active disease. The specimen was peripheral blood. The bases read TGTGCCAGCTCTTACGACAAGAACACTGAAGCTTTCTTT. Its translation is CASSYDKNTEAFF.